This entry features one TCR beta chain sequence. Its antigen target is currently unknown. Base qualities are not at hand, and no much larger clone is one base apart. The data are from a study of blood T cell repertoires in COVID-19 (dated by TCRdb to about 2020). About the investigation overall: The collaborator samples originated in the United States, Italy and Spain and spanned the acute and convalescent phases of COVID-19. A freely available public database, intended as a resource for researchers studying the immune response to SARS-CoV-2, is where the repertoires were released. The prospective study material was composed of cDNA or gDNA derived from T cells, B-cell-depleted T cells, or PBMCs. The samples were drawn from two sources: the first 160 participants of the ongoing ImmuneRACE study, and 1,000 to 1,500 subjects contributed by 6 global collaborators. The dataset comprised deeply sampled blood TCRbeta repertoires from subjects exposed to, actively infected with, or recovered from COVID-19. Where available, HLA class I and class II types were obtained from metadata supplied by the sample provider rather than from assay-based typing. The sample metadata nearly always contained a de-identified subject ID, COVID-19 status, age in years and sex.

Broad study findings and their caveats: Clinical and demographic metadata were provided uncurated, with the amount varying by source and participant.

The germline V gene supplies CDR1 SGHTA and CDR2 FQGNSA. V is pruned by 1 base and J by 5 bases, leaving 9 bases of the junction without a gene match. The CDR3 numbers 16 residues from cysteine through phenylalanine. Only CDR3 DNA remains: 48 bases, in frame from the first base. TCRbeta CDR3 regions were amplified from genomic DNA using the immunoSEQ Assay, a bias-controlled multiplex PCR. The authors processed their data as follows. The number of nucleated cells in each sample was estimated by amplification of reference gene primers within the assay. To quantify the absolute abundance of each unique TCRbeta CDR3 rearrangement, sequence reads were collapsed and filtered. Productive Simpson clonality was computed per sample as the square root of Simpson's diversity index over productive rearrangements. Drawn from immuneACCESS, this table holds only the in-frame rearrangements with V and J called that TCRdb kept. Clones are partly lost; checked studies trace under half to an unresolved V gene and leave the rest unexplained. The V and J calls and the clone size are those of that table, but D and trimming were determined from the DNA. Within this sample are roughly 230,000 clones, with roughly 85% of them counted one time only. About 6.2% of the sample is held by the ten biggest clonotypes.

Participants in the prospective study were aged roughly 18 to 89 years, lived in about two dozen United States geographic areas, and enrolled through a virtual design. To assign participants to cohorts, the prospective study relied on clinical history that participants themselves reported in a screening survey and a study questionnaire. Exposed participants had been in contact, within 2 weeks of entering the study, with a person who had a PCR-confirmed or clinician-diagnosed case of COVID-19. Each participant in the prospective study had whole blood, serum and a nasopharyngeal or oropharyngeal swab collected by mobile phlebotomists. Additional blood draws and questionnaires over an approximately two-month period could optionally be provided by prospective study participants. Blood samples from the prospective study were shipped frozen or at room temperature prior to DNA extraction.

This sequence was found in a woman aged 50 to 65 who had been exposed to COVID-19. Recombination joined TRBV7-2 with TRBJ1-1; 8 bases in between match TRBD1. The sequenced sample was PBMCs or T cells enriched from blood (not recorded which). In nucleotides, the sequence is TGTGCCAGCAGCTTAGGAACCTGGACAGGGCCTACTGAAGCTTTCTTT. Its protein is CASSLGTWTGPTEAFF.